This record covers a single TCR beta chain. This sample was taken from a study of T cell changes during pregnancy in multiple sclerosis. Generated by immunoSEQ multiplex PCR, the TCRdb table keeps only in-frame clones and is missing some. The sample holds about 50,000 clones; about 93% are singletons and the top ten take 0.39%. V lost 4 bases to trimming and J lost 3 bases; unmatched junction nucleotides: 10. Germline V gives CDR1 SGHKS, CDR2 YYEKEE (reference sequence). The CDR3 loop spans 15 amino acids. The sample here was CD4+ T cells from peripheral blood mononuclear cells, taken after pregnancy. This chain uses TRBV5-5 with TRBJ2-7, with 7 bases fitting TRBD1. This clonotype originated in a female donor with multiple sclerosis, enrolled in a pregnancy study. The CDR3 sequence is CASSLIPTGNYEQYF. The CDR3, as DNA: TGTGCCAGCAGCCTCATTCCGACAGGGAACTACGAGCAGTACTTC.